A selection of T cell receptor beta chains follows, all from one sample in a study of T cell responses to AZD1222 COVID-19 vaccine. This table comes from immunoSEQ multiplex PCR, and its TCRdb copy is limited to in-frame clones, with some not included. The sample has roughly 160,000 clones, 91% seen once. The starting material was peripheral blood, obtained on day 0 of AZD1222 vaccination. All receptors derive from an adult in good health. CDR3s include the opening cysteine and the closing phenylalanine or tryptophan. D genes are given only for firm matches. Some rows have no size entry. The others give once, few or many, or a class for an expanded clone.

d_call	clone_size	v_call	j_call	cdr3_aa	cdr3_nt
NA	NA	TRBV11-2	TRBJ2-7	CASWMRGNSYEQYF	TGTGCCAGCTGGATGAGGGGGAACTCCTACGAGCAGTACTTC
NA	NA	TRBV7-8	TRBJ2-1	CASSPWAGEQFF	TGTGCCAGCAGCCCATGGGCGGGGGAGCAGTTCTTC
NA	NA	TRBV6-6	TRBJ1-2	CASSGGTYGYTF	TGTGCCAGCAGCGGTGGTACCTATGGCTACACCTTC
NA	NA	TRBV7-3	TRBJ1-5	CASSKNRNQPQHF	TGTGCCAGCAGCAAAAACAGGAATCAGCCCCAGCATTTT
NA	NA	TRBV24-1	TRBJ1-3	CATSEHREGNTIYF	TGTGCCACCAGTGAGCACAGGGAAGGAAACACCATATATTTT
NA	few	TRBV24-1	TRBJ2-2	CATSDFGFTQNTGELFF	TGTGCCACCAGTGATTTCGGCTTCACGCAGAACACCGGGGAGCTGTTTTTT
NA	NA	TRBV2	TRBJ1-5	CASFRGGASNQPQHF	TGTGCCAGCTTCCGGGGGGGGGCGAGCAATCAGCCCCAGCATTTT
NA	NA	TRBV19	TRBJ1-2	CASSIWREVHYGYTF	TGTGCCAGTAGTATTTGGAGGGAAGTTCACTATGGCTACACCTTC
NA	NA	TRBV27	TRBJ1-6	CASSATGVRFYNSPLHF	TGTGCCAGCAGTGCGACCGGGGTAAGGTTCTATAATTCACCCCTCCACTTT
NA	NA	TRBV10-2	TRBJ1-2	CASSLTGDYGYTF	TGCGCCAGCAGCTTGACAGGTGACTATGGCTACACCTTC
NA	NA	TRBV19	TRBJ1-1	CASRIRTEAFF	TGTGCCAGTAGAATAAGAACTGAAGCTTTCTTT
TRBD1	NA	TRBV3-1/TRBV3-2	TRBJ2-3	CASSQVRDRAASSTDTQYF	TGTGCCAGCAGCCAAGTCCGGGACAGGGCCGCCTCTAGCACAGATACGCAGTATTTT
NA	NA	TRBV9	TRBJ1-6	CASSVEQKNSPLHF	TGTGCCAGCAGCGTGGAACAGAAAAATTCACCCCTCCACTTT
TRBD2	NA	TRBV28	TRBJ2-5	CASSPLAGGKETQYF	TGTGCCAGCAGCCCACTAGCGGGGGGGAAAGAGACCCAGTACTTC
TRBD1	NA	TRBV19	TRBJ1-5	CASSKAGGYQPQHF	TGTGCCAGTAGTAAGGCAGGGGGCTATCAGCCCCAGCATTTT
NA	NA	TRBV18	TRBJ2-6	CASSPPGSGANVLTF	TGTGCCAGCTCTCCTCCAGGATCTGGGGCCAACGTCCTGACTTTC
NA	NA	TRBV15	TRBJ1-2	CATSRESGGIYGYTF	TGTGCCACCAGCAGAGAATCTGGAGGGATCTATGGCTACACCTTC
NA	NA	TRBV5-3	TRBJ2-7	CARSLISYEQYF	TGTGCCAGAAGCTTGATTTCCTACGAGCAGTACTTC
NA	NA	TRBV27	TRBJ2-7	CASSPLGGFNSYEQYF	TGTGCCAGCAGTCCTCTCGGCGGTTTCAACTCCTACGAGCAGTACTTC
NA	NA	TRBV6-5	TRBJ1-6	CASSYDNSPLHF	TGTGCCAGCAGTTACGACAATTCACCCCTCCACTTT
NA	NA	TRBV5-4	TRBJ1-3	CASSLETSGNTIYF	TGTGCCAGCAGCTTGGAAACCTCTGGAAACACCATATATTTT
NA	NA	TRBV12-3/TRBV12-4	TRBJ1-2	CASSLNFVYGYTF	TGTGCCAGCAGTTTGAACTTTGTTTATGGCTACACCTTC
NA	NA	TRBV6-1	TRBJ2-1	CASSESYNEQFF	TGTGCCAGCAGTGAATCCTACAATGAGCAGTTCTTC
NA	NA	TRBV28	TRBJ2-7	CASSHDEQYF	TGTGCCAGCAGCCATGACGAGCAGTACTTC
TRBD1	NA	TRBV9	TRBJ2-1	CASSAGGSQPRSEQFF	TGTGCCAGCAGCGCAGGGGGATCGCAACCCCGGAGTGAGCAGTTCTTC
TRBD1	NA	TRBV28	TRBJ2-3	CASRGDRPGDTQYF	TGTGCCAGCAGAGGGGACAGACCAGGGGATACGCAGTATTTT
NA	NA	TRBV3-1/TRBV3-2	TRBJ2-1	CASSRKTISDEQFF	TGTGCCAGCAGCCGTAAGACTATCTCGGATGAGCAGTTCTTC
TRBD2	NA	TRBV3-1/TRBV3-2	TRBJ2-7	CASSQDLAGEEQYF	TGTGCCAGCAGCCAAGATCTCGCGGGAGAGGAGCAGTACTTC
TRBD2	few	TRBV11-3	TRBJ2-1	CASSLGLATYNEQFF	TGTGCCAGCAGCTTAGGACTAGCGACCTACAATGAGCAGTTCTTC
NA	few	TRBV29-1	TRBJ1-1	CSDSGTGALGTEAFF	TGCAGCGACTCCGGGACGGGGGCTCTGGGGACTGAAGCTTTCTTT
NA	NA	TRBV5-5	TRBJ2-7	CASSLEAGVVSEQYF	TGTGCCAGCAGCTTGGAGGCAGGGGTAGTCTCCGAGCAGTACTTC
NA	NA	TRBV2	TRBJ1-1	CASNGVMNTEAFF	TGTGCCAGCAACGGGGTAATGAACACTGAAGCTTTCTTT
TRBD1	NA	TRBV5-4	TRBJ1-6	CASSPGGQGGNSPLHF	TGTGCCAGCAGCCCGGGGGGACAGGGTGGTAATTCACCCCTCCACTTT
TRBD1	NA	TRBV28	TRBJ2-7	CATSQGASYEQYF	TGTGCCACCTCACAGGGGGCATCGTACGAGCAGTACTTC
NA	NA	TRBV5-1	TRBJ1-4	CASSLEGLDEKLFF	TGCGCCAGCAGCTTGGAGGGACTTGATGAAAAACTGTTTTTT
NA	NA	TRBV6-5	TRBJ2-7	CASSPLGRVGEQYF	TGTGCCAGCAGTCCCCTGGGTAGGGTGGGGGAGCAGTACTTC
NA	NA	TRBV6-2/TRBV6-3	TRBJ2-5	CASSSATYRGGKETQYF	TGTGCCAGCAGTTCCGCTACCTATCGGGGTGGCAAAGAGACCCAGTACTTC
NA	NA	TRBV4-1	TRBJ2-7	CASGKTAYEQYF	TGCGCCAGCGGTAAAACGGCCTACGAGCAGTACTTC
NA	NA	TRBV7-2	TRBJ1-5	CASSLGPVSNQPQHF	TGTGCCAGCAGCTTAGGGCCAGTCTCGAATCAGCCCCAGCATTTT
TRBD1	NA	TRBV6-5	TRBJ1-6	CASSPPRQGRSPLHF	TGTGCCAGCAGCCCACCCCGACAGGGTCGGTCACCCCTCCACTTT
TRBD2	NA	TRBV19	TRBJ2-1	CASSNLAGASNEQFF	TGTGCCAGTAGTAATCTAGCGGGAGCGTCCAATGAGCAGTTCTTC
NA	once	TRBV29-1	TRBJ1-2	CSVEGGSRMGYGYTF	TGCAGCGTTGAAGGGGGATCAAGGATGGGCTATGGCTACACCTTC
TRBD1	NA	TRBV6-4	TRBJ2-2	CASREQGVLGELFF	TGTGCCAGCAGGGAACAGGGGGTCCTCGGGGAGCTGTTTTTT
NA	NA	TRBV7-9	TRBJ2-3	CASSWGSDQGTQYF	TGTGCCAGCAGCTGGGGCTCCGACCAGGGTACGCAGTATTTT
NA	NA	TRBV28	TRBJ1-2	CASSLSPPGVYGYTF	TGTGCCAGCAGTTTATCGCCCCCAGGGGTCTATGGCTACACCTTC
NA	NA	TRBV5-4	TRBJ1-3	CASSLGADRSGNTIYF	TGTGCCAGCAGCTTGGGAGCAGACCGCTCTGGAAACACCATATATTTT
TRBD1	NA	TRBV19	TRBJ1-1	CASSIWTGRGNTEAFF	TGTGCCAGTAGTATTTGGACAGGTCGAGGGAACACTGAAGCTTTCTTT
TRBD1	NA	TRBV28	TRBJ2-1	CASRIGQVAHEQFF	TGTGCCAGCAGAATAGGACAGGTGGCCCATGAGCAGTTCTTC
TRBD1	NA	TRBV7-2	TRBJ1-2	CASSPTLRGFAGYTF	TGTGCCAGCAGCCCAACTCTCAGGGGGTTTGCTGGCTACACCTTC
NA	NA	TRBV2	TRBJ2-3	CASSDPAPRSTDTQYF	TGTGCCAGCAGTGATCCGGCCCCCCGGAGCACAGATACGCAGTATTTT
NA	once	TRBV5-8	TRBJ1-1	CASSFFRGQNTEAFF	TGTGCCAGCAGCTTTTTCAGGGGACAGAACACTGAAGCTTTCTTT
TRBD1	NA	TRBV30	TRBJ1-1	CAWRDRVSTEAFF	TGTGCCTGGAGAGACAGGGTTTCCACTGAAGCTTTCTTT